What follows is one TCR beta chain and its context. Its antigen is as yet unknown. The data are from a study of beta chain features in type 1 diabetes. The overall study: Summed over all samples, the examined sorted cells came to 85 million to 140 million. Study results and caveats: A greater similarity of naive, central memory and Treg TCRB repertoires was seen among patients than among healthy donors. HLA influence on TCRB rearrangement stayed unresolved here.

Of the isolated RNA, all was reverse transcribed, and so the sequenced material was expressed TCRB transcripts. TCRdb's copy holds only in-frame clones and misses some; the assay was immunoSEQ multiplex PCR. Of around 500,000 clones in the sample, approximately 10% were seen once. One heparinised blood draw, averaging roughly 120 mL, came from each donor. Sequenced sample: naive CD4+ T cells from blood. The receptor was isolated from a woman aged 18 to 35 in good health.

CDR3 in DNA: TGTGCCAGTAGTGAAACCCCAGAGACCCAGTACTTC. Translation gives CASSETPETQYF. This chain links TRBV19 with TRBJ2-5; D is ambiguous. The CDR3 has 12 amino acids. Trimming took 5 bases from V and 4 from J, leaving 8 bases between them. Germline V gene data show CDR1 as LNHDA and CDR2 as SQIVND (reference sequence).